The next 26 T cell receptor beta chains were all read from a single sample in a study of shared clonotypes between healthy human individuals (dated by TCRdb to between 2020 and 2021). For the CD8 naive samples, CD45RO-negative cells were positively selected for CCR7, yielding a CD45RA+CCR7+ population from which TemRA cells were excluded. The library was prepared using the immunoSEQ multiplex PCR assay. TCRdb carries this immuneACCESS record with in-frame sequences only. Its versions omit some clonotypes, under half of them owing to an unresolved V gene in the studies checked, with the rest unexplained. The sample table contains about 700,000 clones; only one count was recorded for 90% to 95% of them. About 24% of the sample rests with the top ten. Sequences were obtained from naive CD8+ T cells sorted from blood. Sample cell subset or site, as interpreted from the label and publication: CD45RA+CCR7+. Receptors originate from a man younger than 40 in good health.

The rearrangement uses TRBV7-9 and TRBJ2-5; 12 bases are shared with TRBD2. CDR3 size: 15 residues. The V segment lost 6 bases and the J segment 5 bases; nucleotides outside the gene matches: 7. CDR1 is SEHNR, CDR2 FQNEAQ, per germline (reference sequence). CDR3 coding DNA: TGTGCCAGCAGTCCGGGACTAGCGGGCCTTGAGACCCAGTACTTC. It specifies CASSPGLAGLETQYF.

The rearrangement links TRBV5-1 to TRBJ2-1; 7 bases line up with TRBD2. This CDR3 is built from 15 residues. V trimming: 0 bases; J trimming: 7 bases; junction bases outside the gene matches: 7. The germline CDR1 and CDR2 sequences are SGHRS and YFSETQ. In nucleotides, the CDR3 is TGCGCCAGCAGCTTGGCGTCTAGCGGTGGGAATGAGCAGTTCTTC. Translation: CASSLASSGGNEQFF.

This sequence joins TRBV7-9 and TRBJ2-1; no firm D call. Per the germline V gene, CDR1 is SEHNR and CDR2 is FQNEAQ (reference sequence). This CDR3 contains 16 residues. With 4 bases removed from V and 0 bases from J, the gap between germline ends came to 13 bases. The CDR3 DNA follows: TGTGCCAGCAGCTCCCCTGAGAGGAGCTCCTACAATGAGCAGTTCTTC. This sequence encodes CASSSPERSSYNEQFF. The entire variable domain, with the rest obtained from reference TRBV7-9 and TRBJ2-1, is as follows: DTGVSQNPRHKITKRGQNVTFRCDPISEHNRLYWYRQTLGQGPEFLTYFQNEAQLEKSRLLSDRFSAERPKGSFSTLEIQRTEQGDSAMYLCASSSPERSSYNEQFFGPGTRLTVL.

J is TRBJ2-1 and V is TRBV4-3, with a weak D call TRBD2 (6 bases). The CDR3 length is 18 residues. The V and J ends lost 1 base and 4 bases respectively, with 20 bases between them. Germline lookup yields CDR1 LGHNA and CDR2 YSLEER. CDR3 sequence: CASSQGAGGDQQYNEQFF. The CDR3 DNA reads TGCGCCAGCAGCCAAGGAGCGGGTGGGGACCAGCAATACAATGAGCAGTTCTTC.

The rearrangement links TRBV30 to TRBJ1-3, with no clear D. CDR3 length: 14 residues. The germline CDR1 and CDR2 sequences are GTSNPN and SVGIG (reference sequence). V shed 4 bases and J shed 0 bases, with 10 bases lying between them. The CDR3 loop reads CAWTSGNSGNTIYF. The CDR3 nucleotides read TGTGCCTGGACCTCCGGAAACTCTGGAAACACCATATATTTT.

The chain joins TRBV21-1 to TRBJ1-5. TRBV21-1 has pseudogene status. The CDR3 is made up of 16 amino acids. CDR3 amino acids: CASSSTGQGRGQPQHF. In nucleotides, the CDR3 is TGTGCCAGCAGCTCGACGGGGCAGGGAAGGGGTCAGCCCCAGCATTTT.

On this clone itself: Other DNA sequences in the sample encode the same CDR3. The chain has TRBV6-5 and TRBJ2-7; 7 nucleotides align to TRBD1. The CDR3 consists of 15 residues. V was pared by 2 bases and J by 7 bases, with 11 bases of the junction left unmatched. Germline loops: CDR1 MNHEY, CDR2 SVGAGI. CDR3 protein: CASSYETGSPREQYF. The CDR3 DNA sequence: TGTGCCAGCAGTTACGAGACAGGGTCCCCCCGAGAGCAGTACTTC.

The chain is built from TRBV11-1 and TRBJ2-1; 9 bases are a match to TRBD2. The CDR3 is 16 residues long. V gave up 0 bases and J gave up 8 bases; unmatched junction bases: 8. Germline-derived CDR1 and CDR2 are SGHAT and FQDESV (reference sequence). The DNA for the CDR3 is TGTGCCAGCAGCTTAGCGGCTAGCGGGGTGTATGATGAGCAGTTCTTC. Translation: CASSLAASGVYDEQFF.

J is TRBJ2-7 and V is TRBV9, with 13 bases identical to TRBD2. The CDR3 contains 17 residues. Germline-derived CDR1 and CDR2 are SGDLS and YYNGEE. Germline trimming cut 0 bases from V and 2 bases from J; bases unmatched to any gene: 5. Here the CDR3 DNA reads TGTGCCAGCAGCGTAGACCCAGGACTAGCGGGAGCCTACGAGCAGTACTTC. It is translated as CASSVDPGLAGAYEQYF. Together with reference TRBV9 and TRBJ2-7, the CDR3 gives the full variable domain: DSGVTQTPKHLITATGQRVTLRCSPRSGDLSVYWYQQSLDQGLQFLIQYYNGEERAKGNILERFSAQQFPDLHSELNLSSLELGDSALYFCASSVDPGLAGAYEQYFGPGTRLTVT.

V is TRBV15 and J is TRBJ2-1; D possibly uses TRBD1 or TRBD2 (5 bases each). V was cut by 0 bases and J by 10 bases, with 10 bases left in between. The length of the CDR3 is 13 residues. Per germline, CDR1 LNHNV and CDR2 YYDKDF (reference sequence). The CDR3 nucleotides read TGTGCCACCAGCAGAGAAGTGGGGGAAGAGCAGTTCTTC. The encoded protein is CATSREVGEEQFF.

In this sample, this clone turned up once. V and J are TRBV7-6 and TRBJ2-1; D gene uncertain. Germline V lookup: CDR1 SGHVS, CDR2 FNYEAQ. The CDR3 runs 14 residues. V was cut by 1 base and J by 10 bases, with 14 bases left in between. CDR3 in DNA: TGTGCCAGCAGCTTAGGCGTGGAAGAAGGGGAGCAGTTCTTC. Its translation: CASSLGVEEGEQFF.

This clone was found a few times. The CDR3 DNA reads TGTGCCAGCAGCTTAGGGGGGAATGAGCAGTTCTTC. It translates to CASSLGGNEQFF. The genes are TRBV13 and TRBJ2-1; no reliable D call. Germline CDR1 is PRHDT and CDR2 is FYEKMQ (reference sequence). CDR3 size: 12 residues. Trimming removed 0 bases at V and 7 bases at J, with 4 bases between.

V is TRBV5-1 and J is TRBJ2-1, with 7 positions matching TRBD2. CDR1 is SGHRS, CDR2 YFSETQ, per germline. V was clipped by 4 bases and J by 0 bases; unmatched bases: 16. The CDR3 extends over 19 amino acids. CDR3: CASSTNRGVAGPSYNEQFF. The CDR3 region has the DNA TGCGCCAGCAGCACTAACCGGGGGGTAGCAGGGCCCTCCTACAATGAGCAGTTCTTC.

A note on this clone: The sample has other DNA sequences that encode this CDR3 too. The V and J genes are TRBV5-4 and TRBJ2-5; the match to TRBD2 covers 13 bases. Trimming removed 4 bases from V and 5 bases from J; junction bases left unmatched: 5. This CDR3 spans 15 amino acids. Looked up from germline, CDR1 is SGHNT and CDR2 is YYREEE (reference sequence). The DNA for the CDR3 is TGTGCCAGCAGCCTCGGACTAGCGGGAGCTGAGACCCAGTACTTC. It codes for CASSLGLAGAETQYF. Full variable domain (rest looked up from reference TRBV5-4 and TRBJ2-5): ETGVTQSPTHLIKTRGQQVTLRCSSQSGHNTVSWYQQALGQGPQFIFQYYREEENGRGNFPPRFSGLQFPNYSSELNVNALELDDSALYLCASSLGLAGAETQYFGPGTRLLVL.

The chain joins TRBV6-6 to TRBJ1-4, with D possibly TRBD1 on 5 matching bases. Germline CDR1 reads MNHNY; CDR2 reads SVGAGI (reference sequence). This CDR3 spans 15 amino acids. V was clipped by 6 bases and J by 5 bases, with 16 bases between them. The CDR3, as DNA: TGTGCCAGCAGCCTCGGGGGGATGTCGAATGAAAAACTGTTTTTT. This translates into CASSLGGMSNEKLFF.

This chain links TRBV4-1 with TRBJ1-1, with D uncertain. CDR3 length: 14 residues. CDR1 and CDR2 from the germline V gene are MGHRA and YSYEKL. Trimming removed 1 base from V and 1 base from J, with 7 bases in between. In nucleotides, the CDR3 is TGCGCCAGCAGCCAAGGTCTGAAGAACACTGAAGCTTTCTTT. Its translation: CASSQGLKNTEAFF.

The V and J genes are TRBV7-8 and TRBJ2-1; D is perhaps TRBD2 (6 bases). Germline values: CDR1 SGHVS, CDR2 FQNEAQ. Trimming pared 5 bases from V and 7 bases from J, leaving 21 bases between. CDR3 length: 16 residues. The CDR3 spells CASSQAGRYRWNEQFF. In nucleotides, the CDR3 is TGTGCCAGCAGCCAGGCGGGGCGCTATCGGTGGAATGAGCAGTTCTTC.

The J gene is TRBJ2-7, the V gene TRBV28; 9 positions match TRBD2. CDR3 length equals 16 residues. The germline V gene has CDR1 MDHEN and CDR2 SYDVKM. The junction had 13 bases not matched to a gene; V was cut back by 6 bases and J by 4 bases. DNA of the CDR3: TGTGCCAGCAGATCTGCCCGAGCGGGAGGACCTTACGAGCAGTACTTC. This encodes CASRSARAGGPYEQYF.

A remark on this clone: Other DNA sequences in the sample encode the same CDR3. J is TRBJ2-7 and V is TRBV4-1; D is perhaps TRBD1 (6 bases). V was pared by 1 base and J by 3 bases, with 10 bases between. CDR3 length: 14 amino acids. Germline V gives CDR1 MGHRA, CDR2 YSYEKL. The DNA for the CDR3 is TGCGCCAGCAGCCAAGTTCAGGGGAACTACGAGCAGTACTTC. Translating it yields CASSQVQGNYEQYF.

A remark on this clone: The sample has other DNA sequences that encode this CDR3 too. The rearrangement uses TRBV27 and TRBJ1-5, with a tentative D call TRBD1 (6 bases). This CDR3 spans 13 amino acids. V shed 3 bases and J shed 7 bases, with 10 bases lying between them. Germline values: CDR1 MNHEY, CDR2 SMNVEV (reference sequence). The CDR3 sequence is CASSFGGGQPQHF. The CDR3 DNA follows: TGTGCCAGCAGTTTTGGAGGGGGACAGCCCCAGCATTTT.

The chain uses TRBV6-5 and TRBJ2-2; TRBD1 agrees at 11 bases. Germline V lookup: CDR1 MNHEY, CDR2 SVGAGI. This CDR3 region has 15 residues. V was clipped by 0 bases and J by 6 bases; unmatched bases: 0. The chain's CDR3 is CASSYSGQGAGELFF. CDR3 nucleotides: TGTGCCAGCAGTTACTCGGGACAGGGGGCCGGGGAGCTGTTTTTT.

The rearrangement links TRBV11-2 to TRBJ2-1; D may be TRBD2 (6 bases). Between the trimmed V and J ends, which lost 1 base and 4 bases, there was a span of 14 bases. Germline CDR1 reads SGHAT; CDR2 reads FQNNGV. This CDR3 spans 16 amino acids. CDR3 amino acids: CASSLAAWRDYNEQFF. CDR3 nucleotide sequence: TGTGCCAGCAGCTTAGCAGCGTGGAGGGATTACAATGAGCAGTTCTTC.

The gene calls are TRBV7-9 and TRBJ2-2, with 8 bases lining up with TRBD1. Germline values: CDR1 SEHNR, CDR2 FQNEAQ (reference sequence). V dropped 5 bases and J dropped 0; count of bases not matched to a gene: 5. The CDR3 runs 16 residues. The CDR3: CASSGQGITNTGELFF. The CDR3 nucleotides are TGTGCCAGCAGCGGACAGGGAATCACGAACACCGGGGAGCTGTTTTTT.

This chain links TRBV5-4 with TRBJ2-3; perhaps TRBD1 as D (6 bases). From germline, CDR1 is SGHNT and CDR2 YYREEE (reference sequence). Trimming removed 2 bases at V and 0 bases at J, with 10 bases between. The CDR3 loop spans 15 amino acids. The DNA of the CDR3 is TGTGCCAGCAGCTTCATACAGGGTAGCACAGATACGCAGTATTTT. This codes for CASSFIQGSTDTQYF.

The rearrangement links TRBV7-6 to TRBJ2-7; 9 nucleotides match TRBD2. Germline values: CDR1 SGHVS, CDR2 FNYEAQ. CDR3 length: 15 amino acids. Trimming cost V 0 bases and J 4 bases; bases outside gene matches: 4. CDR3 protein: CASSLALAGRYEQYF. The CDR3 bases are TGTGCCAGCAGCTTAGCCCTAGCGGGAAGGTACGAGCAGTACTTC.

The chain employs TRBV28 and TRBJ2-2; D not resolved. V gave up 5 bases and J gave up 5 bases, with 12 bases separating them. The CDR3 length is 14 residues. Germline loops: CDR1 MDHEN, CDR2 SYDVKM. Written as DNA, the CDR3 is TGTGCCAGCAGTATAATGACTGGTACCGGGGAGCTGTTTTTT. Translation gives CASSIMTGTGELFF.